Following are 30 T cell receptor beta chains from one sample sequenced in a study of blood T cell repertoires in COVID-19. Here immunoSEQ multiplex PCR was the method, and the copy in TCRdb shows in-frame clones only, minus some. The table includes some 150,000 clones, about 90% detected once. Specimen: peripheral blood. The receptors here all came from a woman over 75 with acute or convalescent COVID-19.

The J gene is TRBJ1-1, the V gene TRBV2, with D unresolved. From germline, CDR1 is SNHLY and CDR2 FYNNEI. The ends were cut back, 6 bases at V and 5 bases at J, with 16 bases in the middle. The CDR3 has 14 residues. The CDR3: CASSPPGPETEAFF. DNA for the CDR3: TGTGCCAGCAGCCCCCCCGGCCCGGAGACTGAAGCTTTCTTT.

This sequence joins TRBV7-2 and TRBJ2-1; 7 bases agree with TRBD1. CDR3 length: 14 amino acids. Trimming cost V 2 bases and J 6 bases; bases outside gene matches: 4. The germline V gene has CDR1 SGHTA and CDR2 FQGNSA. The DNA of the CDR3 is TGTGCCAGCAGCTTATGGGACAGTTCCAATGAGCAGTTCTTC. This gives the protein CASSLWDSSNEQFF.

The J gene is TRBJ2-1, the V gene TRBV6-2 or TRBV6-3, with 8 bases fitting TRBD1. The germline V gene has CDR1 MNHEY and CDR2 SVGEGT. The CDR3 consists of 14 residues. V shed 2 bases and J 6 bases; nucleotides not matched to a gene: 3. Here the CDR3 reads CASSYGGTGNEQFF. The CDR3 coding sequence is TGTGCCAGCAGTTACGGCGGGACAGGCAATGAGCAGTTCTTC.

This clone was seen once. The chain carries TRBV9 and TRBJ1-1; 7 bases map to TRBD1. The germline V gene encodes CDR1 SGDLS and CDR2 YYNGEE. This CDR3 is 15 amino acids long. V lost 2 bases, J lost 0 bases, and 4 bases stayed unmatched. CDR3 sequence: CASSVGTVMNTEAFF. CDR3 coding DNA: TGTGCCAGCAGCGTCGGGACAGTTATGAACACTGAAGCTTTCTTT.

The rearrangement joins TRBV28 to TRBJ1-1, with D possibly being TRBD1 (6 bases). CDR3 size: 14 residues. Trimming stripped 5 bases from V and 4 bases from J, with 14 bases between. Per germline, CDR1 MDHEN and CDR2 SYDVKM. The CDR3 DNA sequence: TGTGCCAGCAGTCCCCCGGGGGGCGGCACTGAAGCTTTCTTT. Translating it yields CASSPPGGGTEAFF.

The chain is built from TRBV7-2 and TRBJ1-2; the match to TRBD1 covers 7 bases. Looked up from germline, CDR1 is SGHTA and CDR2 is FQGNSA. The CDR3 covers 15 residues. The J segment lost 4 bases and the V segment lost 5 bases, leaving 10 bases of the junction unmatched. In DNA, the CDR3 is TGTGCCAGCAGCCCTAGGGGGCAGGGGGGCTATGGCTACACCTTC. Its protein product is CASSPRGQGGYGYTF. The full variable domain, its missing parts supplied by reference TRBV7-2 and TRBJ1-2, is GAGVSQSPSNKVTEKGKDVELRCDPISGHTALYWYRQSLGQGLEFLIYFQGNSAPDKSGLPSDRFSAERTGGSVSTLTIQRTQQEDSAVYLCASSPRGQGGYGYTFGSGTRLTVV.

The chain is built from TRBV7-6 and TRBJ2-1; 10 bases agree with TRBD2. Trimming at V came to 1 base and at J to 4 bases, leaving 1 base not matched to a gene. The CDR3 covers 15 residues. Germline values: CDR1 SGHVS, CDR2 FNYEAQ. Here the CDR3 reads CASSLDSGGYNEQFF. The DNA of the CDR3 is TGTGCCAGCAGCTTAGATAGCGGGGGGTACAATGAGCAGTTCTTC.

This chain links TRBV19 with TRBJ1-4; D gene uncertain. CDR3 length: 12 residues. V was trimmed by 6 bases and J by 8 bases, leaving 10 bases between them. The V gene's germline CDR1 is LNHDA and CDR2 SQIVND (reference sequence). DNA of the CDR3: TGTGCCAGTAGAAAAACAGAGGAAAAACTGTTTTTT. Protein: CASRKTEEKLFF. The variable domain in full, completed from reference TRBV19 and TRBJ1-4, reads DGGITQSPKYLFRKEGQNVTLSCEQNLNHDAMYWYRQDPGQGLRLIYYSQIVNDFQKGDIAEGYSVSREKKESFPLTVTSAQKNPTAFYLCASRKTEEKLFFGSGTQLSVL.

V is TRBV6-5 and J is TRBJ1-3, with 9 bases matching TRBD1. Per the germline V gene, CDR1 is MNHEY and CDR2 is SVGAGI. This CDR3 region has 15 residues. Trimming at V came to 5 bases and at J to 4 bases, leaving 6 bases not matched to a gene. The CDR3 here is CASSSTGGSGNTIYF. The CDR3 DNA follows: TGTGCCAGCAGTAGTACAGGGGGCTCCGGAAACACCATATATTTT.

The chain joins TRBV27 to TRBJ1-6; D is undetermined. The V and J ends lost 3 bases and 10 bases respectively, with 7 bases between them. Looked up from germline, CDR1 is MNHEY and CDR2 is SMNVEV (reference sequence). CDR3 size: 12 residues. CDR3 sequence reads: CASSFSESPLHF. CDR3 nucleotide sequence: TGTGCCAGCAGTTTCAGCGAGTCACCCCTCCACTTT.

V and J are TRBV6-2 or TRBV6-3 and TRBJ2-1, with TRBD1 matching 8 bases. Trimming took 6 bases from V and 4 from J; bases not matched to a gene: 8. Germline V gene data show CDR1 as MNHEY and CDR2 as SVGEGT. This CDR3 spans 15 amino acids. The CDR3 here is CASSRPGTGYNEQFF. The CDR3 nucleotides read TGTGCCAGCAGCCGCCCCGGGACAGGTTACAATGAGCAGTTCTTC.

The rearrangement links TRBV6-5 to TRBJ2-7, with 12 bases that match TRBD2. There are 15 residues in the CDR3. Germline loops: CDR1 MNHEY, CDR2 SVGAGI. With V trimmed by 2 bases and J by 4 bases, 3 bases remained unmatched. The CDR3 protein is CASSYHTSGGYEQYF. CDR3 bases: TGTGCCAGCAGTTACCATACTAGCGGGGGGTACGAGCAGTACTTC.

CDR3 DNA sequence: TGTGCCAGCAGTGAACGTACTCCCGGTGGCTCCTATAATTCACCCCTCCACTTT. This encodes CASSERTPGGSYNSPLHF. The chain recombines TRBV2 with TRBJ1-6, with no clear D. CDR3 size: 18 residues. Per the germline V gene, CDR1 is SNHLY and CDR2 is FYNNEI. Trimming left V 2 bases short and J 0 bases short, with 14 bases between.

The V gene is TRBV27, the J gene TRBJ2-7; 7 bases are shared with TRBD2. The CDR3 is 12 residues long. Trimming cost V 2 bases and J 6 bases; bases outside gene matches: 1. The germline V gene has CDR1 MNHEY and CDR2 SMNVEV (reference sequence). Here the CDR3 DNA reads TGTGCCAGCAGTTTAGGGAGGGGCGAGCAGTACTTC. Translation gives CASSLGRGEQYF.

CDR3 coding DNA: TGTGCCAGCAGCCAAGATAATAGGGGTAATTCACCCCTCCACTTT. This encodes CASSQDNRGNSPLHF. This chain joins TRBV4-2 and TRBJ1-6; weak D call: TRBD1 (5 bases). The germline V and J ends were trimmed by 0 bases and 6 bases, with 9 bases remaining between them. The CDR3 has 15 residues. The V gene's germline CDR1 is LGHNA and CDR2 YNFKEQ.

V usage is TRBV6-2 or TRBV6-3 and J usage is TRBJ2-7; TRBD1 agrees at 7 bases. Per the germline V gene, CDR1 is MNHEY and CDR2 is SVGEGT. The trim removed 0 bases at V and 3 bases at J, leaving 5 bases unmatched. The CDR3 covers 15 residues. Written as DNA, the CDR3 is TGTGCCAGCAGTTACTCGATCCAGGGGGTCTACGAGCAGTACTTC. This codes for CASSYSIQGVYEQYF.

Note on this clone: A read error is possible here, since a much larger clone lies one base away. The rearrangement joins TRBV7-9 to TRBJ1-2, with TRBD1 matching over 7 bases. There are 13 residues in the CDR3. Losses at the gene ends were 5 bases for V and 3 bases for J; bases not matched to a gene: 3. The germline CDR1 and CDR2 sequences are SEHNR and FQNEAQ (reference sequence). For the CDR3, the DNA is TGTGCCAGCAGCGAAACAGGGGACTATGGCTACACCTTC. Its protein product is CASSETGDYGYTF.

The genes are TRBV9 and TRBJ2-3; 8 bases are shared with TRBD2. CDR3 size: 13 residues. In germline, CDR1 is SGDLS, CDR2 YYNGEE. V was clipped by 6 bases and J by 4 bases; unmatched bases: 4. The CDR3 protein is CASTAGGADTQYF. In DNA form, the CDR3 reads TGTGCCAGCACTGCGGGGGGTGCAGATACGCAGTATTTT. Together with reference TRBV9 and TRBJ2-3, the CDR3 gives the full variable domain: DSGVTQTPKHLITATGQRVTLRCSPRSGDLSVYWYQQSLDQGLQFLIQYYNGEERAKGNILERFSAQQFPDLHSELNLSSLELGDSALYFCASTAGGADTQYFGPGTRLTVL.

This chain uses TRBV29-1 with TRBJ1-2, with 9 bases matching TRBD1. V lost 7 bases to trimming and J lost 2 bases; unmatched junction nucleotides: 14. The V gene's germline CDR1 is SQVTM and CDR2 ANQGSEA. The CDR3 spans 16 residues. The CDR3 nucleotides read TGCAGCGCCAGTCCCGGGACAGGGTTTGGGAACTATGGCTACACCTTC. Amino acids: CSASPGTGFGNYGYTF.

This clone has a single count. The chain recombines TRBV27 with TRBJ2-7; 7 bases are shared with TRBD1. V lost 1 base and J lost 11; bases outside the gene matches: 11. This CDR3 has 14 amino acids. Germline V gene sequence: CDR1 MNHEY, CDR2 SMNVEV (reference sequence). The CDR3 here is CASSLYDRASDKYF. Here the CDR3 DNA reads TGTGCCAGCAGTTTATATGACAGGGCGTCAGATAAGTACTTC.

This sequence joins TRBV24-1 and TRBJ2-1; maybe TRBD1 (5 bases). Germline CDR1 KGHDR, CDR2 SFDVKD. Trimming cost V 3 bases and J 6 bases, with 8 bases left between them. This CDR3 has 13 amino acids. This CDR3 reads CATSDKGFNEQFF. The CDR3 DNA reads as TGTGCCACCAGTGATAAGGGGTTCAATGAGCAGTTCTTC.

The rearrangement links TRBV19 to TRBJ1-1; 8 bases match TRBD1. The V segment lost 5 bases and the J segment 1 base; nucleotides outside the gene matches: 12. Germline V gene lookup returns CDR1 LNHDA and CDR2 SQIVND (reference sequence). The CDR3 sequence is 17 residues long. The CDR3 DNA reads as TGTGCCAGTAGTCTTTACAGGGGGGGTATTGCGAACACTGAAGCTTTCTTT. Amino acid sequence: CASSLYRGGIANTEAFF.

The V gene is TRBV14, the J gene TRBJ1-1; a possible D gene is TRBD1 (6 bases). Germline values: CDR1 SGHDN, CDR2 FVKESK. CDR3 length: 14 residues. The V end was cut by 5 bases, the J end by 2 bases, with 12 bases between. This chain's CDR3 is CASSDRTLNTEAFF. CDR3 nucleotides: TGTGCCAGCAGCGACAGGACCTTAAACACTGAAGCTTTCTTT.

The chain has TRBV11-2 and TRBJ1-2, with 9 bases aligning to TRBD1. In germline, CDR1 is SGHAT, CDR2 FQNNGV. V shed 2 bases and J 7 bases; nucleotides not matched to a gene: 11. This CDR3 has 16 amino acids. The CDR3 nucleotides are TGTGCCAGCAGCTTAACGGAGTCACAGGGGGCTGGTGGCTACACCTTC. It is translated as CASSLTESQGAGGYTF.

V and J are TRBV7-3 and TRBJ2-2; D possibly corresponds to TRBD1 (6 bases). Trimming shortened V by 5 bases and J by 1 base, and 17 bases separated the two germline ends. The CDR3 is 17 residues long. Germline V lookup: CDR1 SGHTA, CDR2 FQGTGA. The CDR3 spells CASSPYPTGQNTGELFF. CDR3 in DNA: TGTGCCAGCAGCCCATATCCGACAGGTCAGAACACCGGGGAGCTGTTTTTT.

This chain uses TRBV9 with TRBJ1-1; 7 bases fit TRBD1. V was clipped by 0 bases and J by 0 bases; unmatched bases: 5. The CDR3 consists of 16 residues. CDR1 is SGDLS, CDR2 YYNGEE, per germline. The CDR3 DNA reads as TGTGCCAGCAGCGTAGGACAGGGCGGGATGAACACTGAAGCTTTCTTT. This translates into CASSVGQGGMNTEAFF.

The CDR3 DNA follows: TGTGCCAGCAGCCTCTGGACAGGGAGAAACTATGGCTACACCTTC. It translates to CASSLWTGRNYGYTF. The rearrangement uses TRBV7-2 and TRBJ1-2, with 8 positions matching TRBD1. The germline V gene has CDR1 SGHTA and CDR2 FQGNSA. This CDR3 has 15 amino acids. V lost 5 bases, J lost 2 bases, and 7 bases stayed unmatched.

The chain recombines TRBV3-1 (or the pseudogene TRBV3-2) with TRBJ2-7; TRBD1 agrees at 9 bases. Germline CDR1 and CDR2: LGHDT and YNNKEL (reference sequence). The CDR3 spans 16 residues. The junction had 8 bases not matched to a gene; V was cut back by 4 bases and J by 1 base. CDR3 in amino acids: CASSPGPGQGSYEQYF. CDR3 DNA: TGTGCCAGCAGCCCAGGGCCGGGACAGGGATCCTACGAGCAGTACTTC.

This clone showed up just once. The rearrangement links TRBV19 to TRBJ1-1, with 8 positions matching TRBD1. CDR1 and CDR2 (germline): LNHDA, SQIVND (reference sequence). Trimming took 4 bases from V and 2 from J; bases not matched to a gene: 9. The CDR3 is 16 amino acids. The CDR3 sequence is CASSSGTGVANTEAFF. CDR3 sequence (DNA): TGTGCCAGTAGTAGCGGGACAGGAGTTGCCAACACTGAAGCTTTCTTT.

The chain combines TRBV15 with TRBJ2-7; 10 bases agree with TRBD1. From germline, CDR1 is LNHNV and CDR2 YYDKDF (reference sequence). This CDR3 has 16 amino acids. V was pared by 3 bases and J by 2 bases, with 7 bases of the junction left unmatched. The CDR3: CATSSWGQGRTYEQYF. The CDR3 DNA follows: TGTGCCACCAGCAGTTGGGGACAGGGGAGGACCTACGAGCAGTACTTC.